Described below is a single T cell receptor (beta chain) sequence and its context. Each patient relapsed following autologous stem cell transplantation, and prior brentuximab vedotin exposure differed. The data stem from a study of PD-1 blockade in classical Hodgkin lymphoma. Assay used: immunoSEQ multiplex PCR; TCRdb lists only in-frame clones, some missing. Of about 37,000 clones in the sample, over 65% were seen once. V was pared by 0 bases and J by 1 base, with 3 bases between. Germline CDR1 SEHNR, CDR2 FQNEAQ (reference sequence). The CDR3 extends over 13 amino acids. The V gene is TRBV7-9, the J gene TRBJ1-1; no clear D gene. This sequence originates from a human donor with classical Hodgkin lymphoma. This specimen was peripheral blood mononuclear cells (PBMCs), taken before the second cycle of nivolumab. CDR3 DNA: TGTGCCAGCAGCTTAGCGGGGAACACTGAAGCTTTCTTT. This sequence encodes CASSLAGNTEAFF.